This TCR beta chain was recorded in a study of cytomegalovirus exposure and HLA in healthy donors. Study-level background: Most donors, 70% to 85% of over 350 genotyped, fell in the Caucasian-associated ancestry cluster.

Points from the study as a whole: Reportedly, diagnosis of cytomegalovirus status by the classifier showed high specificity and sensitivity. Across HLA loci, a later analysis found differing TCR association rates, with DRB1 most and HLA-C fewest.

The primer mix had 60 Vbeta and 13 Jbeta primers. TCRdb's copy holds only in-frame clones and misses some; the assay was immunoSEQ multiplex PCR. Of about 160,000 clones in the sample, 70% to 80% were seen once. As regards this clone: Antigen unknown.

The donors gave bone marrow, and they were healthy. This CDR3 is built from 14 residues. Germline V gene data show CDR1 as ENHRY and CDR2 as SYGVKD. The J segment lost 7 bases and the V segment lost 7 bases, leaving 9 bases of the junction unmatched. The gene calls are TRBV10-3 and TRBJ2-2; TRBD2 agrees at 7 bases. Sequenced material: PBMCs. This TCR was sampled from a woman between 45 and 65 years old in good health and CMV-seronegative. In DNA, the CDR3 is TGTGCCATCATGTGGGAGGGCCAGGTCGGGGAGCTGTTTTTT. Protein: CAIMWEGQVGELFF.